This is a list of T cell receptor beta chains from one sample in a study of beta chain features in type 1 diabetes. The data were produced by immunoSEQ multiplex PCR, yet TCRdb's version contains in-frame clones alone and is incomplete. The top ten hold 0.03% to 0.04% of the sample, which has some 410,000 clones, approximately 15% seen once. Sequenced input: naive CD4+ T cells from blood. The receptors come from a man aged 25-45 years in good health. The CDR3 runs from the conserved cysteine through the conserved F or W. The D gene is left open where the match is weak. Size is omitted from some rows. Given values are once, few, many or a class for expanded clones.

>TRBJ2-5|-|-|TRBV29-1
CSIARTVQETQYF
TGCAGCATTGCCCGGACGGTACAAGAGACCCAGTACTTC
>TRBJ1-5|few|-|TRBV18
CASSPQGSNQPQHF
TGTGCCAGCTCACCACAGGGGAGCAATCAGCCCCAGCATTTT
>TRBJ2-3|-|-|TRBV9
CASSVGTHSSDTQYF
TGTGCCAGCAGCGTAGGGACGCACTCCTCGGATACGCAGTATTTT
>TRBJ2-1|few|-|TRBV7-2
CASGGAGEQFF
TGTGCCAGCGGGGGGGCTGGAGAGCAGTTCTTC
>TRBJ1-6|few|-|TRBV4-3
CASSQELIGLGSPLHF
TGCGCCAGCAGCCAAGAACTAATCGGGCTAGGGTCACCCCTCCACTTT
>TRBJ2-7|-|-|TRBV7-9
CASSAGQGFDEQYF
TGTGCCAGCAGCGCCGGGCAGGGGTTCGACGAGCAGTACTTC
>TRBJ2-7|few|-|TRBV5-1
CASSPWTESSYEQYF
TGCGCCAGCAGCCCGTGGACGGAAAGCTCCTACGAGCAGTACTTC
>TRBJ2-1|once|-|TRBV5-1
CASSLDHRAASYNEQFF
TGCGCCAGCAGCTTGGACCATAGGGCGGCCTCATATAATGAGCAGTTCTTC
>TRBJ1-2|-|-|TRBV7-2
CASSSHSYGYTF
TGTGCCAGCAGCTCGCACAGCTATGGCTACACCTTC
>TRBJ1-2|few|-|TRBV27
CATLGRFGRYTF
TGTGCCACCTTAGGTCGTTTCGGGCGCTACACCTTC
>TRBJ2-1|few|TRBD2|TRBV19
CASSRGLAAYNEQFF
TGTGCCAGTAGTAGAGGACTAGCGGCCTACAATGAGCAGTTCTTC
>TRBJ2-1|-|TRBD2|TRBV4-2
CASSQSDRTSGGRGYNEQFF
TGTGCCAGCAGCCAATCCGATCGGACTAGCGGGGGCCGGGGCTACAATGAGCAGTTCTTC
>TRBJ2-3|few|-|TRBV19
CASASSTDTQYF
TGTGCCAGCGCCTCCTCCACAGATACGCAGTATTTT
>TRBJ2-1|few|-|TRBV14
CASSQDFGNHEQFF
TGTGCCAGCAGCCAAGATTTCGGGAACCATGAGCAGTTCTTC
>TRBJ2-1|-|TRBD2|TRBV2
CASSEERGPYNEQFF
TGTGCCAGCAGTGAAGAGCGGGGACCTTACAATGAGCAGTTCTTC
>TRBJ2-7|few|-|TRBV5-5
CASSFRGTLYEQYF
TGTGCCAGCAGCTTCCGAGGCACGCTCTACGAGCAGTACTTC